This TCR beta chain was sequenced for a study of cytomegalovirus exposure and HLA in healthy donors (TCRdb year 2017). Regarding the research as a whole: In an earlier analysis of some 550 of the donors, 250 to 350 Gb of sequence data and roughly 100 million unique TCR beta sequences from about 180 million T cells were reported. Among about 360 genotyped donors of the cohort, an average of around 240,000 unique TCR beta nucleotide sequences were sequenced per donor, roughly 18% of them non-productive. Besides the first cohort of roughly 660 subjects, a separate validation cohort made up of 120 different subjects was used. Rather than using new phenotypic data, the later analysis identified candidate immune exposures from TCR beta sequences and from how often those sequences occurred across donors. The number of donors typed differed by locus, with about 629-640 for A, B, C, DRB1 and DQB1, more than 500 for DQA1, 600 to 610 for DPA1, and under 490 for DPB1. In a later analysis, previously published TCR beta repertoires from about 640 donors were re-analyzed and high-resolution HLA genotyping was added so that TCR occurrence patterns could be studied. A later genetic analysis took genome-wide SNP genotypes for about 55% of the 666 donors and used that subset as a discovery cohort. The study combined high-throughput TCR immunosequencing, statistical association of individual TCRs with disease status, and machine learning to predict cytomegalovirus infection status. An earlier analysis of approximately 500 of the donors applied high-throughput TCR beta sequencing to assess whether each TCR beta V gene segment acted as functional or pseudogenic. Every repertoire in the discovery cohort had been generated on one and the same sequencing platform. An early release covering about 600 HLA-typed donors comprised roughly 300 gigabases of sequencing data and around 86 million unique TCR sequences. The study used immunosequencing to profile the T cell repertoires of hundreds of subjects and linked those repertoires to cytomegalovirus serostatus. HLA typing covered class I and class II loci at four-digit resolution. Among the approximately 430 genotyped donors, roughly 80% belonged to the genetic ancestry cluster associated with self-reported Caucasian donors. Several DR-DQ haplotypes were handled as single units for association and clustering because linkage in the cohort was strong. Donor age, sex, ethnicity and CMV serostatus were compiled together with the repertoire data. The study aimed to test whether signatures of past pathogen exposure could be identified by cataloging public T cell receptors. The study at large found these results: The cohort was sequenced for TCR beta chains only, and without alpha or paired-chain data the features that could be detected were limited. Compared with equally common non-associated chains, HLA-associated TCR beta chains in a later analysis were more clonally expanded and had lower generation probabilities. According to a later analysis, parvovirus B19, influenza, CMV and Epstein-Barr virus appeared linked to several top co-occurrence clusters. A cluster of highly shared sequence variants was judged likely to represent a technical artifact of the sequencing pipeline. The authors suggested that the approach could potentially be extended to other disease states and immunological phenotypes. HLA typing was unavailable for some donors at each locus, so association tests used only the typed subset. A further reported finding was that TCR beta sequences accurately predicted the HLA-A and HLA-B alleles for most subjects in the first cohort. An earlier analysis of approximately 570 of the donors showed that most TCR beta V segments appeared in productive rearrangements either about 87% or about 30% of the time, which broadly matched IMGT annotations. Strong co-occurrence of HLA alleles, especially DR and DQ, made assigning TCR associations to individual alleles difficult. Roughly uniform sequencing depth across donors was assumed in presence/absence analyses, although this assumption may not hold. Cytomegalovirus status was reported to be diagnosed by the classifier with high specificity and sensitivity in both the original and validation cohorts. According to a later analysis, most CMV-associated TCR beta chains appeared to be HLA-restricted, and the HLA associations seemed to be driven largely by CMV exposure. In the study, 150 to 200 TCR beta chains were listed as associated with cytomegalovirus. The earlier analysis of almost 600 of the donors excluded some 15 rarely observed V segments, including chromosome 9 orphons, because counts were too low. Most TCR sequences were observed very rarely across donors, whereas some public TCRs were present in many individuals. CMV serostatus was the only immune exposure information available for the cohort. Linkage disequilibrium might explain the correlated functional status among segregating V segments, but an unknown experimental factor could not be ruled out. In a later analysis, 15,000 to 20,000 TCR beta sequences were associated with specific HLA alleles at a false discovery rate of 0.05. In a later genetic analysis, a missense DCLRE1C variant was associated with V-gene and J-gene trimming of TCR beta chains, and the association was replicated in an independent cohort. According to a later analysis, TCR association rates differed among HLA loci, with DRB1 alleles showing the most associated TCRs and HLA-C alleles showing the fewest. A few of the identified cytomegalovirus-associated TCR beta chains were confirmed in vitro to be specific for cytomegalovirus antigens. According to a later genetic analysis, donors in an Asian-associated ancestry cluster had fewer N-insertions in productive TCRs than the approximately 670-donor mean.

A word on this clone: Its antigen remains undetermined. No per-base quality is available; no much larger clone lies one base away.

The library relied on the immunoSEQ multiplex PCR assay. A mixture of 60 forward primers for TCR Vbeta segments and 13 reverse primers for TCR Jbeta segments was used in the multiplex PCR. Amplification of the CDR3 region of rearranged TCR beta genes was performed with a multiplex PCR assay on genomic DNA. The Illumina HiSeq System was used to sequence the amplified TCR beta libraries as 87-base-pair reads. The source study handled its data this way. A later analysis tallied 75 million to 95 million unique TCR beta chains across the roughly 610 repertoires, and approximately 12 million of those chains were shared by two or more donors. A nearest-neighbor algorithm error-corrected the raw reads and collapsed the reads into unique sequences, merging closely related sequences to remove PCR and sequencing errors. CDR3 sequences were aligned to IMGT reference sequences to assign V, D and J gene segments. For a sequence to be retained, a match of at least six nucleotides was required to both a V gene segment and a J gene segment. Rearrangements were called productive when the CDR3 lacked stop codons and stayed in frame with V and J; all others were non-productive. Following IMGT convention, CDR3 was defined as the stretch from the second conserved V-encoded cysteine up to the conserved J-encoded phenylalanine. The earlier analysis of approximately 590 of the donors excluded any sequence lacking an unambiguous match to a single V gene segment. In an earlier analysis of a few hundred of the donors, V segments were called functional above 56.7% productive rearrangements and were called segregating when the between-donor standard deviation exceeded 5%. A statistical classification framework was built for diagnosing cytomegalovirus status from the catalog of TCR beta chain sequences. V and J gene assignment, in a later analysis, came from comparing TCR nucleotide sequences with IMGT/GENE-DB human TR gene sequences. In a later analysis, CDR3 sequences and most-parsimonious VDJ recombination scenarios were assigned using the TCRdist pipeline. A later analysis defined each TCR beta chain by its CDR3 amino acid sequence plus V-gene family, and excluded reads lacking a unique V-gene family. As a way to deal with suspected cross-contamination and a sequencing artifact, a later analysis dropped approximately 590 nucleotide sequences that were highly shared and had low generation probability. A later analysis calculated a clonal expansion index for each public chain from normalized within-repertoire ranks of inferred template counts. In a later analysis, generation probabilities were computed with a VDJ recombination model fitted to out-of-frame rearrangements, and the resulting probabilities were checked against IGoR. A later analysis scored TCR-TCR, TCR-HLA and TCR-CMV co-occurrence with hypergeometric tests, applying a repertoire-size bias correction to TCR pairs. False discovery rates were estimated in a later analysis by permuting HLA or CMV assignments 20 times. A later analysis grouped co-occurring TCRs with DBSCAN, adding TCRdist sequence similarity when clustering within HLA-allele-positive subsets. Repertoires with fewer than 30,000 or more than 120,000 public chains were left out of co-occurrence clustering, as were five repertoires with anomalous nucleotide sharing. Here the immuneACCESS table is served through TCRdb, limited to in-frame sequences with V and J called. Missing clones are a known gap in these copies; in checked studies unresolved V genes cover under half, and the rest lacks a known reason. The V and J calls and clone size were taken over from that table, and D and trimming were inferred from the DNA. In this sample the table shows about 170,000 clones, roughly 80% of which occur a single time. The leading ten clones occupy roughly 2% of the sample.

In total, just over 650 healthy bone marrow donors made up the cohort. All cohort members were sampled while nominally healthy, although unrecorded immune exposures were likely present. The donor was CMV seronegative and belonged to the group of 350 to 400 seronegative cohort members. Each donor provided a peripheral blood sample, and peripheral blood mononuclear cells were used for TCR beta sequencing. The Qiagen DNeasy Blood Extraction Kit was used to extract genomic DNA from the blood cell samples. The TCR sequence derives from a female donor in good health and CMV-seronegative. The sequenced sample was PBMCs.

The nucleotide sequence reads TGTGCCAGCAGCTTGGGGGACAGGGTGGGTGAGCAGTACTTC. The translation is CASSLGDRVGEQYF. Here the chain combines TRBV5-6 and TRBJ2-7; TRBD1 fits 9 bases in the junction. From V the trimming removes 0 bases and from J it removes 7 bases, while the gene matches leave 5 bases of the junction unaccounted for. The CDR3, from cysteine to phenylalanine, totals 14 residues. The only DNA kept is the CDR3, 42 bases in frame from the first base. Per the germline V gene, SGHDT is the CDR1 and YYEEEE is the CDR2. Reference TRBV5-6 and TRBJ2-7 proteins supply the regions before and after the CDR3; the full variable domain is: DAGVTQSPTHLIKTRGQQVTLRCSPKSGHDTVSWYQQALGQGPQFIFQYYEEEERQRGNFPDRFSGHQFPNYSSELNVNALLLGDSALYLCASSLGDRVGEQYFGPGTRLTVT.